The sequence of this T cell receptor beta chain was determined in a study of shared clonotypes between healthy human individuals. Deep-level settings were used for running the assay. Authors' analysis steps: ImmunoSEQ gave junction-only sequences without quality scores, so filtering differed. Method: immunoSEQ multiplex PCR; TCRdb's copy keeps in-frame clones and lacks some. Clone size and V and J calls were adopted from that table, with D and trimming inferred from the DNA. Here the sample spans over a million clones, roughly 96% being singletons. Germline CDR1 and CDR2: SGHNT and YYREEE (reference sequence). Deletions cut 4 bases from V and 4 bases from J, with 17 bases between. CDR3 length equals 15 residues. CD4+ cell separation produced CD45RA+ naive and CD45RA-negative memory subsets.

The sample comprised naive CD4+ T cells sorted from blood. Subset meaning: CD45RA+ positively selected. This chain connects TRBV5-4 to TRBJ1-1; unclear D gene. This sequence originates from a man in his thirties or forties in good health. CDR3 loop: CASSPVGKTSTEAFF. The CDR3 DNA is TGTGCCAGCAGCCCGGTTGGGAAGACTAGCACTGAAGCTTTCTTT. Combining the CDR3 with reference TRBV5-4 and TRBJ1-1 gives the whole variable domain ETGVTQSPTHLIKTRGQQVTLRCSSQSGHNTVSWYQQALGQGPQFIFQYYREEENGRGNFPPRFSGLQFPNYSSELNVNALELDDSALYLCASSPVGKTSTEAFFGQGTRLTVV.